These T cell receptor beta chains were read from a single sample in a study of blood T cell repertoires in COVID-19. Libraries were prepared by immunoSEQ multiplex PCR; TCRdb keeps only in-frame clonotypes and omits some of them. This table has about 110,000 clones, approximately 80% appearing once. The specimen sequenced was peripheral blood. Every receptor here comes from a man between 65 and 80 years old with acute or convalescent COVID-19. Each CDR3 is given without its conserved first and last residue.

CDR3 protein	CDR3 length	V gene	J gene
ASSHDLFEAF	10	TRBV5-1	TRBJ1-1
ASSYGTGDRYEQF	13	TRBV6-2/TRBV6-3	TRBJ2-1
ASSLERLGSEQY	12	TRBV13	TRBJ2-7
ASSATSMGEQF	11	TRBV11-3	TRBJ2-1
ASSSGGSSYNEQF	13	TRBV11-3	TRBJ2-1
ASSMGRVDGQPQH	13	TRBV19	TRBJ1-5
ASSFGQGALETQY	13	TRBV11-2	TRBJ2-5
ATTGTGAVGELF	12	TRBV19	TRBJ2-2
ASMDRGNSPLH	11	TRBV6-5	TRBJ1-6
ASSDSIRTDTQY	12	TRBV19	TRBJ2-3
ASSYGAGNNYGYT	13	TRBV6-5	TRBJ1-2
ASRRWASPYGYT	12	TRBV19	TRBJ1-2
ASSQTSFVQY	10	TRBV6-5	TRBJ2-7
AISERLAGGQETQY	14	TRBV10-3	TRBJ2-5
ASSIGTFSGNTIY	13	TRBV11-2	TRBJ1-3
ASSFSGEQPQH	11	TRBV12-3/TRBV12-4	TRBJ1-5
ASSSTGGAGANVLT	14	TRBV19	TRBJ2-6
ASSLYQGGSNQPQH	14	TRBV27	TRBJ1-5
ASSLRREGYGYT	12	TRBV11-1	TRBJ1-2
SVENPGNSYEQY	12	TRBV29-1	TRBJ2-7
ARSRLIDRAHFNSPLH	16	TRBV5-3	TRBJ1-6
ASSRSGTGFEQY	12	TRBV7-2	TRBJ2-7
ASNRGQDGYT	10	TRBV6-1	TRBJ1-2
ASSLSWTSGPQF	12	TRBV5-6	TRBJ2-1
ASSLSRGFYGYT	12	TRBV18	TRBJ1-2
AISERGLGQGADSNQPQH	18	TRBV10-3	TRBJ1-5
ATSETGGAYNEQF	13	TRBV24-1	TRBJ2-1
ASSLEAGRALGGYT	14	TRBV5-4	TRBJ1-2
ASSQASSGANVLT	13	TRBV10-2	TRBJ2-6
ASSPPSGGGNEQF	13	TRBV4-2	TRBJ2-1
ASSELAGGETQY	12	TRBV25-1	TRBJ2-5
ASTPSAFAGEKLF	13	TRBV19	TRBJ1-4
ASSSPTGSGRQAKNIQY	17	TRBV19	TRBJ2-4
ASSFSGGADTQY	12	TRBV5-4	TRBJ2-3
ASSYGTGGYETQY	13	TRBV11-2	TRBJ2-5
SVPAGPTDTQY	11	TRBV29-1	TRBJ2-3
ASSHRQAGRYGYT	13	TRBV11-2	TRBJ1-2
ASSLGGSTEAF	11	TRBV12-3/TRBV12-4	TRBJ1-1
ASSIGRDRVANYGYT	15	TRBV19	TRBJ1-2
ASSYTGGYGYT	11	TRBV6-5	TRBJ1-2